Each of the 27 T cell receptor beta chains below was sequenced from the same sample in a study of T cell repertoires and Cas9 in healthy adults. This table comes from immunoSEQ multiplex PCR, and its TCRdb copy is limited to in-frame clones, with some not included. Among around 20,000 clones listed, over 85% were seen once. The sample comprised CD4+ effector T cells (CD127+, CD25-, CD137-, CD154-) from PBMCs; culture status not recorded. The source is a human donor in good health.

Only one count was recorded for this clone. This rearrangement joins TRBV6-6 to TRBJ1-2; a possible D gene is TRBD1 (5 bases). Trimming left V 6 bases short and J 8 bases short, with 22 bases between. From germline, CDR1 is MNHNY and CDR2 SVGAGI (reference sequence). There are 15 residues in the CDR3. The CDR3 DNA is TGTGCCAGCAGACACGCCCGGGACCTAGTGGACGGCTACACCTTC. It is translated as CASRHARDLVDGYTF.

The rearrangement uses TRBV4-1 and TRBJ1-4; 12 bases are a match to TRBD1. CDR1 MGHRA and CDR2 YSYEKL come from the germline V gene. This CDR3 has 20 residues. Trimming at V came to 1 base and at J to 5 bases, leaving 14 bases not matched to a gene. CDR3 DNA: TGCGCCAGCAGCCAAGTAAGGGACAGGGGGCCCCGCCACAAGAATGAAAAACTGTTTTTT. It yields the protein CASSQVRDRGPRHKNEKLFF.

This rearrangement joins TRBV11-3 to TRBJ2-7; tentative D call: TRBD1 (6 bases). Trimming shortened V by 5 bases and J by 3 bases, and 20 bases separated the two germline ends. The CDR3 has 16 residues. Germline V CDR1 and CDR2: SGHNT, YENEEA. For the CDR3, the DNA is TGTGCCAGCAGCCAAACAGGGTCGATCATGGGCTACGAGCAGTACTTC. This gives the protein CASSQTGSIMGYEQYF.

This clone rates as medium-sized (0.01 to 0.1%). The rearrangement uses TRBV7-2 and TRBJ2-7, with 8 bases fitting TRBD2. V trimming: 5 bases; J trimming: 2 bases; junction bases outside the gene matches: 8. The CDR3 is 15 residues long. The germline V gene has CDR1 SGHTA and CDR2 FQGNSA. The DNA for the CDR3 is TGTGCCAGCAGCGTAGGGACTAGTCGTACCTACGAGCAGTACTTC. It codes for CASSVGTSRTYEQYF.

V and J are TRBV11-2 and TRBJ1-1; possibly TRBD1 for D (6 bases). Germline CDR1 is SGHAT and CDR2 is FQNNGV. Trimming shortened V by 6 bases and J by 1 base, and 21 bases separated the two germline ends. There are 17 residues in the CDR3. The CDR3: CASRPFRTEDSNTEAFF. CDR3 bases: TGTGCCAGCAGACCTTTTCGGACAGAGGATTCGAACACTGAAGCTTTCTTT. The full variable domain, rest sourced from reference TRBV11-2 and TRBJ1-1, is EAGVAQSPRYKIIEKRQSVAFWCNPISGHATLYWYQQILGQGPKLLIQFQNNGVVDDSQLPKDRFSAERLKGVDSTLKIQPAKLEDSAVYLCASRPFRTEDSNTEAFFGQGTRLTVV.

In this sample, this clone turned up a few times. This chain joins TRBV4-1 and TRBJ1-1, with 9 bases that match TRBD1. There are 15 residues in the CDR3. V gave up 3 bases and J gave up 5 bases; unmatched junction bases: 7. Germline V lookup: CDR1 MGHRA, CDR2 YSYEKL. For the CDR3, the DNA is TGCGCCAGCAGCCAGGCCTACAGGGGGCGGACTGAAGCTTTCTTT. Its protein is CASSQAYRGRTEAFF.

J is TRBJ1-2 and V is TRBV11-2, with 8 bases matching TRBD1. Germline V gene sequence: CDR1 SGHAT, CDR2 FQNNGV. The CDR3 has 13 residues. V lost 5 bases to trimming and J lost 6 bases; unmatched junction nucleotides: 5. The CDR3 loop is CASSRRGRDGYTF. The CDR3 DNA sequence: TGTGCCAGCAGCCGCAGGGGGCGCGATGGCTACACCTTC.

The rearrangement joins TRBV19 to TRBJ1-4; the D is unclear. This CDR3 contains 13 residues. CDR1 and CDR2 (germline): LNHDA, SQIVND (reference sequence). V was trimmed by 8 bases and J by 0 bases, leaving 7 bases between them. The CDR3 DNA follows: TGTGCCAGTCACCGAACAACTAATGAAAAACTGTTTTTT. Protein: CASHRTTNEKLFF.

CDR3 sequence: CASSYSENTEAFF. The CDR3 region has the DNA TGTGCCAGCAGTTACTCGGAGAACACTGAAGCTTTCTTT. V is TRBV6-5 and J is TRBJ1-1; the D is unclear. CDR1 and CDR2 from the germline V gene are MNHEY and SVGAGI. CDR3 length: 13 amino acids. V lost 0 bases, J lost 1 base, and 3 bases lay in between.

V is TRBV11-2 and J is TRBJ2-5; TRBD2 matches 10 bases. Germline CDR1 is SGHAT and CDR2 is FQNNGV. With V trimmed by 2 bases and J by 5 bases, 5 bases remained unmatched. The CDR3 has 15 amino acids. CDR3 amino acids: CASSLNSGGAETQYF. In DNA, the CDR3 is TGTGCCAGCAGCTTAAACAGCGGGGGGGCCGAGACCCAGTACTTC.

The V and J genes are TRBV5-1 and TRBJ2-1; 8 bases align to TRBD1. The CDR3 consists of 15 residues. In germline, CDR1 is SGHRS, CDR2 YFSETQ. V shed 4 bases and J 4 bases; nucleotides not matched to a gene: 7. CDR3 nucleotides: TGCGCCAGCAGCCCAGGGGGCACAAAATACAATGAGCAGTTCTTC. Amino acid sequence: CASSPGGTKYNEQFF.

This clone was recorded once. The chain employs TRBV25-1 and TRBJ2-3; D tentatively reads TRBD1 or TRBD2 (6 bases each). Germline CDR1 MGHDK, CDR2 SYGVNS. Deletions cut 7 bases from V and 5 bases from J, with 10 bases between. This CDR3 has 12 residues. CDR3 amino acids: CASTGGGDTQYF. CDR3 nucleotides: TGTGCCAGCACCGGAGGGGGAGATACGCAGTATTTT.

This sequence joins TRBV6-1 and TRBJ2-3; D possibly corresponds to TRBD2 (5 bases). The CDR3 has 12 amino acids. Germline assignment: CDR1 MNHNS and CDR2 SASEGT. V was pared by 5 bases and J by 8 bases, with 11 bases between. The CDR3 sequence is CASSSTAGTQYF. The CDR3 coding sequence is TGTGCCAGCAGTTCCACCGCGGGTACGCAGTATTTT.

The V and J genes are TRBV5-4 and TRBJ1-1; 10 bases agree with TRBD1. CDR1 and CDR2 (germline): SGHNT, YYREEE (reference sequence). This CDR3 contains 18 residues. V was pared by 3 bases and J by 0 bases, with 11 bases of the junction left unmatched. This CDR3 is CASSSLDRGHLMNTEAFF. The CDR3 DNA reads as TGTGCCAGCAGCTCCCTAGACAGGGGGCACCTCATGAACACTGAAGCTTTCTTT.

The chain has TRBV29-1 and TRBJ2-3, with D possibly TRBD1 on 6 matching bases. CDR3 length: 11 residues. Trimming took off 7 bases at V and 7 bases at J, with 12 bases between the two ends. Germline CDR1 is SQVTM and CDR2 is ANQGSEA. The CDR3 nucleotides read TGCAGCGCCCAGGACAGATATACGCAGTATTTT. Encoded protein: CSAQDRYTQYF.

This chain joins TRBV7-9 and TRBJ2-2, with D possibly TRBD1 on 5 matching bases. The CDR3 has 16 amino acids. V lost 5 bases to trimming and J lost 2 bases, with 15 bases between them. Germline V gene data show CDR1 as SEHNR and CDR2 as FQNEAQ (reference sequence). CDR3 bases: TGTGCCAGCAGCCAACCCTACAGGATTAACACCGGGGAGCTGTTTTTT. Its protein is CASSQPYRINTGELFF.

CDR3 amino acids: CASSSGDNSYNEQFF. The CDR3 DNA sequence: TGCGCCAGCAGCTCGGGGGACAACTCCTACAATGAGCAGTTCTTC. The rearrangement uses TRBV5-1 and TRBJ2-1; tentatively, D is TRBD1 or TRBD2 (6 bases each). Per germline, CDR1 SGHRS and CDR2 YFSETQ. This CDR3 region has 15 residues. Trimming left V 3 bases short and J 0 bases short, with 10 bases between.

The chain links TRBV10-3 to TRBJ2-1; 9 nucleotides match TRBD1. This CDR3 region has 12 residues. Germline CDR1 ENHRY, CDR2 SYGVKD. V was pared by 11 bases and J by 9 bases, with 8 bases of the junction left unmatched. The CDR3 sequence is CASRTGAGEQFF. CDR3 nucleotide sequence: TGTGCCTCGAGGACAGGGGCGGGTGAGCAGTTCTTC.

This clone was seen just once. The rearrangement joins TRBV20-1 to TRBJ1-1; no clear D gene. Trimming stripped 6 bases from V and 8 bases from J, with 13 bases between. Germline CDR1 DFQATT, CDR2 SNEGSKA (reference sequence). The CDR3 has 11 amino acids. In DNA, the CDR3 is TGCAGTGCCCGCCGGGGTTGGGAAGCTTTCTTT. Amino acid sequence: CSARRGWEAFF.

The chain joins TRBV7-2 to TRBJ2-5; D could derive from TRBD1 or TRBD2 (5 bases each). Between the trimmed V and J ends, which lost 4 bases and 5 bases, there was a span of 14 bases. Germline loops: CDR1 SGHTA, CDR2 FQGNSA. The CDR3 runs to 14 residues. The CDR3 reads CASSSGTVRETQYF. The CDR3 bases are TGTGCCAGCAGCTCCGGGACGGTGCGGGAGACCCAGTACTTC.

This clone was observed a single time. The chain employs TRBV30 and TRBJ1-1; D might be TRBD1 (6 bases). Germline CDR1 GTSNPN, CDR2 SVGIG (reference sequence). This CDR3 contains 12 residues. V lost 2 bases, J lost 5 bases, and 9 bases lay in between. CDR3 DNA sequence: TGTGCCTGGAGTAGGGGGGGGACTGAAGCTTTCTTT. Translated: CAWSRGGTEAFF.

The V call is TRBV27, the J call TRBJ1-3; TRBD1 matches at 12 bases. J gave up 0 bases and V 5 bases, and 5 bases lay outside the gene matches. CDR1 and CDR2 (germline): MNHEY, SMNVEV (reference sequence). The CDR3 extends over 17 amino acids. CDR3: CASSGGTGGFSGNTIYF. DNA for the CDR3: TGTGCCAGCAGTGGAGGGACAGGGGGCTTCTCTGGAAACACCATATATTTT.

The chain combines TRBV4-1 with TRBJ1-2; weak D call: TRBD1 (5 bases). Between the trimmed V and J ends, which lost 4 bases and 2 bases, there was a span of 14 bases. This CDR3 comprises 15 residues. CDR1 is MGHRA and CDR2 is YSYEKL in the germline V gene. CDR3 amino acids: CASSRGPLGNYGYTF. As DNA, the CDR3 is TGCGCCAGCAGCCGGGGACCCCTAGGGAACTATGGCTACACCTTC.

V is TRBV6-1 and J is TRBJ1-1; TRBD1 is a possible D gene (6 bases). The CDR3 loop spans 13 amino acids. Trimming cost V 5 bases and J 6 bases, with 13 bases left between them. CDR1 and CDR2 from the germline V gene are MNHNS and SASEGT. CDR3 DNA sequence: TGTGCCAGCAGTCCCAACAGGGTCTCTGAAGCTTTCTTT. Its translation: CASSPNRVSEAFF.

V and J are TRBV4-1 and TRBJ2-1, with D tentatively TRBD2 (5 bases). Trimming pared 1 base from V and 7 bases from J, leaving 8 bases between. This CDR3 spans 13 amino acids. CDR1 MGHRA and CDR2 YSYEKL come from the germline V gene. CDR3 in amino acids: CASSQGWRNEQFF. The DNA of the CDR3 is TGCGCCAGCAGCCAAGGCTGGAGGAATGAGCAGTTCTTC.

The CDR3: CASSLCAGGAPDTQYF. In DNA, the CDR3 is TGTGCCAGCAGTTTATGTGCGGGGGGGGCCCCAGATACGCAGTATTTT. V and J are TRBV27 and TRBJ2-3; TRBD2 agrees at 9 bases. Germline V CDR1 and CDR2: MNHEY, SMNVEV (reference sequence). With 1 base clipped from V and 4 bases from J, the junction kept 6 bases outside the gene matches. The length of the CDR3 is 16 residues.

The CDR3 loop is CASSLGNTGELFF. CDR3 bases: TGCGCCAGCAGCTTGGGGAACACCGGGGAGCTGTTTTTT. This chain links TRBV5-1 with TRBJ2-2; no firm D call. The germline V and J ends were trimmed by 0 bases and 1 base, with 1 base remaining between them. The CDR3 totals 13 residues. In germline, CDR1 is SGHRS, CDR2 YFSETQ. Combining the CDR3 with reference TRBV5-1 and TRBJ2-2 gives the whole variable domain KAGVTQTPRYLIKTRGQQVTLSCSPISGHRSVSWYQQTPGQGLQFLFEYFSETQRNKGNFPGRFSGRQFSNSRSEMNVSTLELGDSALYLCASSLGNTGELFFGEGSRLTVL.